The 12 T cell receptor beta chains reported below all come from one sample, sequenced in a study of blood T cells in healthy people across ages. A J-beta primer mix and a sample-barcoded 5' primer were used in a second PCR of about 6 to 12 cycles. TCRdb called the 5' RACE reads again in MiXCR, with one record for every CDR3 protein. The sample yields hundreds of thousands of distinct CDR3 sequences, 58% seen once. Sequencing input: blood. These receptors all stem from a man aged 25-45 years in good health.

This chain links TRBV4-2 with TRBJ2-7, with 9 bases lining up with TRBD2. Trimming at V came to 4 bases and at J to 0 bases, leaving 13 bases not matched to a gene. This CDR3 comprises 18 residues. CDR1 is LGHNA and CDR2 is YNFKEQ in the germline V gene. DNA of the CDR3: TGTGCCAGCAGCCCACAGGTAGCGGGGGAGTCCAGCTCCTACGAGCAGTACTTC. This sequence encodes CASSPQVAGESSSYEQYF.

The rearrangement links TRBV12-3 or TRBV12-4 to TRBJ2-4; tentatively, D is TRBD1 (6 bases). V lost 4 bases and J lost 13, with 20 bases in between. The CDR3 runs to 14 residues. The CDR3 bases are TGTGCCAGCAGTTCGACCACGGTGGGGGCGCGGCAGTACTTC. This sequence encodes CASSSTTVGARQYF.

The chain carries TRBV15 and TRBJ2-7; D gene uncertain. Germline V CDR1 and CDR2: LNHNV, YYDKDF (reference sequence). The CDR3 has 15 amino acids. The V end lost 0 bases, the J end lost 2 bases, and 11 bases lay between the germline ends. CDR3 DNA: TGTGCCACCAGCAGAGATCTTTCCGGAACCTACGAGCAGTACTTC. Translation gives CATSRDLSGTYEQYF.

There are a few counts of this clonotype. V gene TRBV7-2 combines with J gene TRBJ2-1; D is possibly TRBD2 (6 bases). The CDR3 has 16 residues. V was pared by 0 bases and J by 4 bases, with 13 bases between. Germline V gene data show CDR1 as SGHTA and CDR2 as FQGNSA. CDR3 sequence (DNA): TGTGCCAGCAGCTTAGCCCCGGGAGTGAGATACAATGAGCAGTTCTTC. Translated, it gives CASSLAPGVRYNEQFF.

The gene calls are TRBV7-2 and TRBJ1-1, with D uncertain. V dropped 2 bases and J dropped 4 bases, with 8 bases sitting between them. The CDR3 sequence is 13 residues long. Germline loops: CDR1 SGHTA, CDR2 FQGNSA. CDR3 amino acids: CASSLQSSTEAFF. The CDR3 coding sequence is TGTGCCAGCAGCTTACAGAGCAGCACTGAAGCTTTCTTT. The variable domain in full, completed from reference TRBV7-2 and TRBJ1-1, reads GAGVSQSPSNKVTEKGKDVELRCDPISGHTALYWYRQSLGQGLEFLIYFQGNSAPDKSGLPSDRFSAERTGGSVSTLTIQRTQQEDSAVYLCASSLQSSTEAFFGQGTRLTVV.

The CDR3 spells CATSSPPVTGKQYF. The CDR3 coding sequence is TGTGCCACCAGCAGTCCCCCCGTGACAGGGAAGCAGTACTTC. The chain links TRBV15 to TRBJ2-5; 7 positions agree with TRBD1. V dropped 3 bases and J dropped 11; count of bases not matched to a gene: 12. This CDR3 has 14 amino acids. The germline V gene encodes CDR1 LNHNV and CDR2 YYDKDF (reference sequence).

This chain joins TRBV5-1 and TRBJ1-4; no definite D call. Germline V lookup: CDR1 SGHRS, CDR2 YFSETQ. The CDR3 spans 12 residues. V was trimmed by 2 bases and J by 8 bases, leaving 7 bases between them. For the CDR3, the DNA is TGCGCCAGCAGCTTACCTGCGGAAAAACTGTTTTTT. Its translation: CASSLPAEKLFF.

This rearrangement joins TRBV6-5 to TRBJ2-1; D may match TRBD1 or TRBD2 (5 bases each). The CDR3 runs 16 residues. Trimming removed 1 base at V and 8 bases at J, with 18 bases between. CDR1 is MNHEY, CDR2 SVGAGI, per germline. The CDR3: CASSYWSRSGTDEQFF. The CDR3 bases are TGTGCCAGCAGTTACTGGTCCCGTTCCGGGACGGATGAGCAGTTCTTC.

The CDR3 is CASSLTNRVEAFF. The DNA of the CDR3 is TGTGCCAGCAGTTTAACAAACAGGGTGGAAGCTTTCTTT. This rearrangement joins TRBV12-3 or TRBV12-4 to TRBJ1-1, with D possibly matching TRBD1 (6 bases). The V end lost 2 bases, the J end lost 8 bases, and 12 bases lay between the germline ends. The CDR3 contains 13 residues.

The rearrangement uses TRBV2 and TRBJ1-1; D remains ambiguous. V was shortened by 10 bases and J by 2 bases, with 14 bases between the two germline ends. Germline V gene lookup returns CDR1 SNHLY and CDR2 FYNNEI. The CDR3 runs 13 residues. The chain's CDR3 is CATLRWINTEAFF. The CDR3 nucleotides are TGTGCCACCTTAAGGTGGATCAACACTGAAGCTTTCTTT.

The chain joins TRBV27 to TRBJ2-3; D may correspond to TRBD1 or TRBD2 (5 bases each). Germline CDR1 is MNHEY and CDR2 is SMNVEV (reference sequence). V lost 3 bases to trimming and J lost 2 bases, with 12 bases between them. This CDR3 contains 15 residues. CDR3 coding DNA: TGTGCCAGCAGTTTCTTGTCGGGGCCCACAGATACGCAGTATTTT. This gives the protein CASSFLSGPTDTQYF.

The genes are TRBV7-9 and TRBJ2-7; D perhaps matches TRBD1 (8 bases). The V and J ends lost 3 bases and 7 bases respectively, with 16 bases between them. The length of the CDR3 is 14 residues. Per the germline V gene, CDR1 is SEHNR and CDR2 is FQNEAQ (reference sequence). CDR3 protein: CASSLTGDYNEQYF. As DNA, the CDR3 is TGTGCCAGCAGCTTGACAGGGGACTACAATGAGCAGTACTTC.